Following are 2 T cell receptor beta chains from one sample sequenced in a study of vaccination effects on CD4 cells after COVID-19. No antigen has been identified for these receptors. Libraries were prepared by immunoSEQ multiplex PCR; TCRdb keeps only in-frame clonotypes and omits some of them. This table holds about 22,000 clones, around 66% found once. Before sequencing took place, the ViraFEST assay used viral peptide pools to expand antigen-specific CD4+ T cells. Following a roughly 10-day culture, CD4+ T cells were purified. This material consisted of CD4+ T cells from PBMCs cultured with HCoV-229E spike peptides, taken before COVID-19 vaccination. The receptors were gathered from a human donor who received a COVID-19 vaccine.

This chain uses TRBV7-2 with TRBJ2-7, with no clear D. Trimming removed 5 bases at V and 0 bases at J, with 8 bases between. The CDR3 extends over 13 amino acids. The germline V gene encodes CDR1 SGHTA and CDR2 FQGNSA. The CDR3 DNA is TGTGCCAGCAGCCAACGTAGCTCCTACGAGCAGTACTTC. Residues: CASSQRSSYEQYF.

This clone appeared once. This chain joins TRBV10-3 and TRBJ1-4; tentatively, D is TRBD1 (5 bases). The CDR3 has 14 amino acids. The V end was cut by 3 bases, the J end by 6 bases, with 11 bases between. Germline loops: CDR1 ENHRY, CDR2 SYGVKD. CDR3 in DNA: TGTGCCATCAGTGATAAGGGGACGGATGAAAAACTGTTTTTT. Protein sequence: CAISDKGTDEKLFF.